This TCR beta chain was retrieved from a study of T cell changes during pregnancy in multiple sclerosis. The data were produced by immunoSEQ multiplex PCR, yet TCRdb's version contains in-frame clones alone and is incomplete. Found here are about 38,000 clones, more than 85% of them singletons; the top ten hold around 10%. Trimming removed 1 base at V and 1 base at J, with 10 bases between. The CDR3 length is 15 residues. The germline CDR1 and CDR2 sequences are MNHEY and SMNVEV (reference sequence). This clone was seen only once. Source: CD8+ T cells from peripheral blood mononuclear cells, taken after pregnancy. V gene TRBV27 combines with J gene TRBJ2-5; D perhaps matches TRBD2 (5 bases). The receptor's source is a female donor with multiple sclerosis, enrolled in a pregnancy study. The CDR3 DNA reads TGTGCCAGCAGTTTATTCAGCGGTCCCCAAGAGACCCAGTACTTC. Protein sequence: CASSLFSGPQETQYF.